This TCR beta chain appears in the sequencing data of a study of blood T cell repertoires in COVID-19. Study in general: COVID-19 samples, acute and convalescent, were from the United States, Italy and Spain. PBMCs, B-cell-depleted T cells, or T cells were the source of the cDNA or gDNA that made up the material.

The V gene end was trimmed by 2 bases and the J gene end by 8 bases; junction bases not matched to a gene: 6. This CDR3 comprises 14 residues. CDR1 MNHEY and CDR2 SVGEGT come from the germline V gene. Authors' methods: Amplified reference gene primers provided the basis for estimating nucleated cell counts. Method: immunoSEQ multiplex PCR; TCRdb's copy keeps in-frame clones and lacks some. That table gives V, J and clone size, and the DNA gave D and trimming. The sample has about 60,000 clones; almost 85% are singletons. V usage is TRBV6-2 or TRBV6-3 and J usage is TRBJ2-1; 7 nucleotides agree with TRBD1. Sequencing was performed on peripheral blood. This receptor was obtained from a man in his 60s with COVID-19, enrolled during active disease. CDR3 DNA sequence: TGTGCCAGCAGTTACCCTACAGGGGACCATGAGCAGTTCTTC. It translates to CASSYPTGDHEQFF.